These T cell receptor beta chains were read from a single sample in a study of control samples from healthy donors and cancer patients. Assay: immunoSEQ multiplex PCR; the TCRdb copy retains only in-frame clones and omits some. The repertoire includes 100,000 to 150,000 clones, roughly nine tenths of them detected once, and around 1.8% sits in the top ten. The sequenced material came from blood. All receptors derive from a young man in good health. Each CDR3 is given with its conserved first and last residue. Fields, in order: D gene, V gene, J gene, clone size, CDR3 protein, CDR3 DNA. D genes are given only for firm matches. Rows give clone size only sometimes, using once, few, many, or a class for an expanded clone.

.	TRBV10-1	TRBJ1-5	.	CASSESEDYQPQHF	TGCGCCAGCAGTGAGTCCGAAGATTATCAGCCCCAGCATTTT
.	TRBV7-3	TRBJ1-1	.	CASSSKGGMNTEAFF	TGTGCCAGCAGCTCCAAAGGGGGAATGAACACTGAAGCTTTCTTT
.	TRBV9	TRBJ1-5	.	CASSPQVGNQPQHF	TGTGCCAGCAGCCCGCAGGTCGGCAATCAGCCCCAGCATTTT
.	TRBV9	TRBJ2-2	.	CASSVDSLTSTPVELFF	TGTGCCAGCAGCGTCGACAGCCTCACGTCAACACCGGTGGAGCTGTTTTTT
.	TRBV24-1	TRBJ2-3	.	CATSDRTVGDTQYF	TGTGCCACCAGTGACAGGACCGTCGGGGATACGCAGTATTTT
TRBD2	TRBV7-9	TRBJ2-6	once	CASSFSRGSGANVLTF	TGTGCCAGCAGCTTTTCGCGGGGGTCTGGGGCCAACGTCCTGACTTTC
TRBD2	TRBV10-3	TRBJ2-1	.	CASRLAGYNEQFF	TGTGCCTCCAGACTAGCGGGCTACAATGAGCAGTTCTTC
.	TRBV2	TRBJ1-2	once	CASKGSGIYGYTF	TGTGCCAGCAAAGGTTCGGGGATATATGGCTACACCTTC
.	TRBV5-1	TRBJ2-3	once	CASSLAGDYTDTQYF	TGCGCCAGCAGTTTGGCCGGCGACTACACAGATACGCAGTATTTT
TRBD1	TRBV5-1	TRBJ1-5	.	CASSLEGGRGNQPQHF	TGCGCCAGCAGCTTGGAAGGGGGCCGGGGGAATCAGCCCCAGCATTTT
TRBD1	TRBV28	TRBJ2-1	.	CASSPPGTGTSNEQFF	TGTGCCAGCAGTCCACCCGGGACAGGGACTTCCAATGAGCAGTTCTTC
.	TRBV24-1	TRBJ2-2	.	CATGVENTGELFF	TGTGCCACCGGGGTGGAGAACACCGGGGAGCTGTTTTTT
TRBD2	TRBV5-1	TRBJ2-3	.	CASSLSSSGTDTQYF	TGCGCCAGCAGCCTAAGTTCCAGCGGGACCGATACGCAGTATTTT
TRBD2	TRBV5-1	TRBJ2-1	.	CASSRSQGLAGGPSDEQFF	TGCGCCAGCAGCCGAAGCCAGGGACTAGCGGGAGGGCCGAGCGATGAGCAGTTCTTC
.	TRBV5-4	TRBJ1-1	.	CASSLIQTNTEAFF	TGTGCCAGCAGCTTAATTCAGACGAACACTGAAGCTTTCTTT
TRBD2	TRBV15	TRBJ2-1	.	CATSRELAGGYNEQFF	TGTGCCACCAGCAGAGAACTAGCGGGAGGGTACAATGAGCAGTTCTTC
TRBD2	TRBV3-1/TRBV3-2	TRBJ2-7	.	CASSHLGSGRSYEQYF	TGTGCCAGCAGCCACCTAGGGAGCGGGAGGTCGTACGAGCAGTACTTC
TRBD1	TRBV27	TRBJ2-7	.	CASSLRGQNYEQYF	TGTGCCAGCAGTTTAAGGGGACAGAATTACGAGCAGTACTTC
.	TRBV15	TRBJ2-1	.	CATSSSVGVRSYNEQFF	TGTGCCACCAGCTCTAGCGTAGGTGTGCGCTCTTACAATGAGCAGTTCTTC
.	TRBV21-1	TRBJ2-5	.	CASSKILAGGILQETQYF	TGTGCCAGCAGCAAAATACTGGCAGGGGGCATATTGCAAGAGACCCAGTACTTC
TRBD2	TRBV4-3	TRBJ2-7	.	CASSQYSGSVYEQYF	TGCGCCAGCAGCCAATATAGCGGGAGCGTCTACGAGCAGTACTTC
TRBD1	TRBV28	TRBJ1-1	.	CASRPTGKAFF	TGTGCCAGCAGGCCGACAGGGAAAGCTTTCTTT
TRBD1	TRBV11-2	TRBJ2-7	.	CASFSLGTGDYEQYF	TGTGCCAGCTTCTCGTTAGGGACAGGGGACTACGAGCAGTACTTC
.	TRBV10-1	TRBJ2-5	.	CASSLGRGPYQETQYF	TGCGCCAGCAGCCTTGGCAGGGGCCCGTACCAAGAGACCCAGTACTTC
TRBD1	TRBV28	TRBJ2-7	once	CASSPRDRGNEQYF	TGTGCCAGCAGTCCCCGGGACAGGGGGAACGAGCAGTACTTC
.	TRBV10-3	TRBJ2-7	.	CAISAHGEQYF	TGTGCCATCAGTGCACATGGGGAGCAGTACTTC
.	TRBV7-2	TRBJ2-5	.	CASSLRGAGETQYF	TGTGCCAGCAGTCTTCGGGGGGCGGGGGAGACCCAGTACTTC
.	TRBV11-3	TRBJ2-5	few	CASSLAGAETQYF	TGTGCCAGCAGCTTAGCAGGGGCGGAGACCCAGTACTTC
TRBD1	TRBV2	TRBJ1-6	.	CASSGDRAESPLHF	TGTGCCAGCAGCGGGGACAGGGCTGAGTCACCCCTCCACTTT
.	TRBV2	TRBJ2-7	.	CASSEPRLSYEQYF	TGTGCCAGCAGTGAGCCGAGACTCTCCTACGAGCAGTACTTC
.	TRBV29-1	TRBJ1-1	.	CSVLRGNTEAFF	TGCAGCGTTCTAAGGGGAAATACTGAAGCTTTCTTT
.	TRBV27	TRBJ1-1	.	CASSTTGGFTGEAFF	TGTGCCAGCAGTACCACGGGAGGCTTTACGGGCGAAGCTTTCTTT
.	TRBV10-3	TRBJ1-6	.	CAISESRQENSPLHF	TGTGCCATCAGTGAGTCACGCCAAGAAAATTCACCCCTCCACTTT
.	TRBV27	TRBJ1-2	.	CASSKPGRLDGYTF	TGTGCCAGCAGTAAACCGGGGCGCTTAGATGGCTACACCTTC
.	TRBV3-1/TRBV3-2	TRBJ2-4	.	CASSQAPRGNIQYF	TGTGCCAGCAGCCAAGCCCCCCGTGGGAACATTCAGTACTTC
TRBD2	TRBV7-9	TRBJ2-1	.	CASSLRRAGGSSDEQFF	TGTGCCAGCAGCTTAAGGCGAGCGGGAGGAAGTTCGGATGAGCAGTTCTTC
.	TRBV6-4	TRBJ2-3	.	CASSHRWGDTQYF	TGTGCCAGCAGTCACAGGTGGGGAGATACGCAGTATTTT
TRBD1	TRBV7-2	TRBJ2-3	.	CASSLWVKGAGTDTQYF	TGTGCCAGCAGCTTGTGGGTAAAGGGGGCAGGCACAGATACGCAGTATTTT
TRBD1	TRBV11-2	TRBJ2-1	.	CASSSTRDRVYNEQFF	TGTGCCAGCAGCTCGACCCGGGACAGGGTGTACAATGAGCAGTTCTTC
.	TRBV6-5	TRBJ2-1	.	CASSYLGSREQFF	TGTGCCAGCAGTTACCTAGGGTCCAGAGAGCAGTTCTTC
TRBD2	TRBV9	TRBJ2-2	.	CASSVTGLAGTGTGELFF	TGTGCCAGCAGCGTGACGGGACTAGCGGGAACAGGCACCGGGGAGCTGTTTTTT
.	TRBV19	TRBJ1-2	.	CASSIIGFGYTF	TGTGCCAGTAGTATCATAGGGTTTGGCTACACCTTC
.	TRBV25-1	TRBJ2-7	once	CASRERVHRCHEQYF	TGTGCCAGCAGAGAGAGAGTTCATAGGTGTCACGAGCAGTACTTC
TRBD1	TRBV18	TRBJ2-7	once	CASSQGRGRAYSYEQYF	TGTGCCAGCTCACAGGGCAGGGGGCGCGCCTACTCCTACGAGCAGTACTTC
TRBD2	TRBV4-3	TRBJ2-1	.	CASSQDRAGVSFF	TGCGCCAGCAGCCAAGATCGCGCGGGAGTATCGTTCTTC
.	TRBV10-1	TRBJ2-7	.	CATSGDTAYEQYF	TGCGCCACCTCGGGGGACACGGCCTACGAGCAGTACTTC
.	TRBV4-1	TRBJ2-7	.	CASSQERQYGYEQYF	TGCGCCAGCAGCCAAGAAAGGCAGTATGGATACGAGCAGTACTTC
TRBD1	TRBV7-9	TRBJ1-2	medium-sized	CASSPPTGLLNYGYTF	TGTGCCAGCAGCCCACCGACAGGGCTCCTTAACTATGGCTACACCTTC
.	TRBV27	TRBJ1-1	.	CASRGTVNTEAFF	TGTGCCAGCAGGGGTACGGTGAACACTGAAGCTTTCTTT
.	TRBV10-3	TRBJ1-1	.	CAISPRDLNTEAFF	TGTGCCATCAGCCCGAGAGACCTAAACACTGAAGCTTTCTTT
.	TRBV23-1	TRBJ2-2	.	CASSEELRGELFF	TGCGCCAGCAGTGAAGAGCTCCGCGGGGAGCTGTTTTTT
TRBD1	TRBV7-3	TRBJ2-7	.	CASSYTGGAYYEQYF	TGTGCCAGCAGCTACACAGGGGGCGCTTACTACGAGCAGTACTTC
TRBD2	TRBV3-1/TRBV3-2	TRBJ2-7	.	CASSQERSGSYEQYF	TGTGCCAGCAGCCAAGAAAGGAGCGGGAGCTACGAGCAGTACTTC
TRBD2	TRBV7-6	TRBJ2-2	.	CATPPAGGVNTGELFF	TGTGCCACCCCGCCCGCGGGAGGAGTGAACACCGGGGAGCTGTTTTTT
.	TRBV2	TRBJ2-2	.	CASRTGLDTGELFF	TGTGCCAGCAGAACAGGGTTGGACACCGGGGAGCTGTTTTTT